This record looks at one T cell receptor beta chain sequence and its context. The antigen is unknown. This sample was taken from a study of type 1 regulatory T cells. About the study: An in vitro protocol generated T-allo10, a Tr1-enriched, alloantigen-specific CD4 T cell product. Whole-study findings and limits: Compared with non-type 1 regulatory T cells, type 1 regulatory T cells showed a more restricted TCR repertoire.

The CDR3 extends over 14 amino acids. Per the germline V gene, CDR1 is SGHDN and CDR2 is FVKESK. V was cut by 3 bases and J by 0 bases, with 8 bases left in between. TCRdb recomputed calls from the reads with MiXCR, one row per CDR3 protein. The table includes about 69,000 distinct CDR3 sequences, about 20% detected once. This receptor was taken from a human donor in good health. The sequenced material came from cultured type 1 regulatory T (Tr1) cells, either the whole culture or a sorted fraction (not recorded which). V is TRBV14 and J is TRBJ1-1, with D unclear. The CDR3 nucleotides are TGTGCCAGCAGCCATCAAGGCCTGAACACTGAAGCTTTCTTT. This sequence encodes CASSHQGLNTEAFF.